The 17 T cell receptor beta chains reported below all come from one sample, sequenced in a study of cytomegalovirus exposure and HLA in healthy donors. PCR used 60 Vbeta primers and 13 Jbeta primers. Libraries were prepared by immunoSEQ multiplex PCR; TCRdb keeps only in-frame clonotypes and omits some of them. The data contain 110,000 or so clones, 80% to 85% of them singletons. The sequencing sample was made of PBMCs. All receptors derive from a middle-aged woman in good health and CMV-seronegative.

CDR3 nucleotide sequence: TGTGCCAGCAGCTTCAGTCCAGGGGCCGGGGAGCTGTTTTTT. This sequence encodes CASSFSPGAGELFF. This rearrangement joins TRBV7-9 to TRBJ2-2; maybe TRBD1 (6 bases). Germline CDR1 SEHNR, CDR2 FQNEAQ (reference sequence). The CDR3 has 14 residues. Deletions cut 3 bases from V and 6 bases from J, with 11 bases between.

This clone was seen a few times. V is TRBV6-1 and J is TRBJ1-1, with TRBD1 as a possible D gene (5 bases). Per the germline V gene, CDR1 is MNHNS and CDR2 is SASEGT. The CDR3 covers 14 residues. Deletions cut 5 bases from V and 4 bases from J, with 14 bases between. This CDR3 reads CASSLNQGGTEAFF. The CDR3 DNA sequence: TGTGCCAGCAGTTTAAACCAGGGAGGCACTGAAGCTTTCTTT.

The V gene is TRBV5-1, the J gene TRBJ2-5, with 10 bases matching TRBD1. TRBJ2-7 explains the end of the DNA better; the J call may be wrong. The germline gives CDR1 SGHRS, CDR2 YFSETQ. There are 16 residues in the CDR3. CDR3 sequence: CASSLGTGGKIYEQYF. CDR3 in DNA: TGCGCCAGCAGCTTGGGGACAGGGGGTAAAATCTACGAGCAGTACTTC.

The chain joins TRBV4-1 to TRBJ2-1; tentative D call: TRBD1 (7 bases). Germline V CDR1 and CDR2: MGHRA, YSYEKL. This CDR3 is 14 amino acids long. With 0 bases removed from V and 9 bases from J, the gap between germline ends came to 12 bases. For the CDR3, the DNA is TGCGCCAGCAGCCAAGATGGAGGGGGCGGTGAGCAGTTCTTC. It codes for CASSQDGGGGEQFF.

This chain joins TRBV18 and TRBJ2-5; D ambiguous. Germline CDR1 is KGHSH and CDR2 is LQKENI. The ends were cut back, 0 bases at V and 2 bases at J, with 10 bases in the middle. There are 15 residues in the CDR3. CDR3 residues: CASSPPGSPQETQYF. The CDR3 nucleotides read TGTGCCAGCTCACCACCGGGCTCGCCACAAGAGACCCAGTACTTC.

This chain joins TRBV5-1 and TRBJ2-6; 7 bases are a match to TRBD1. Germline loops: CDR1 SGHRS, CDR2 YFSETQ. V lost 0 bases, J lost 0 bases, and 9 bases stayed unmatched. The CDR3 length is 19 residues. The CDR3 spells CASSLDNRGLPSGANVLTF. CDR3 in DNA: TGCGCCAGCAGCTTGGATAACAGGGGTTTGCCCTCTGGGGCCAACGTCCTGACTTTC.

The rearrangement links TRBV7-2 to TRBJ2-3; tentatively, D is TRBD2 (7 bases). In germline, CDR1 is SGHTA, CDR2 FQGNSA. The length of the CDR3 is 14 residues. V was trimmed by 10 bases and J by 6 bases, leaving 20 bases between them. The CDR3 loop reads CANGGRGPGDTQYF. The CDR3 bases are TGTGCCAACGGGGGGCGGGGGCCGGGGGATACGCAGTATTTT.

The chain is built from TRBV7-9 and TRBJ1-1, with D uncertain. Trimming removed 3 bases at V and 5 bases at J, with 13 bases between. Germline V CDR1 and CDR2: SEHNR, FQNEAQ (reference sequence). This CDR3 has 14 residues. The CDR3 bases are TGTGCCAGCAGCTTCGGGGTAAGTGCAACTGAAGCTTTCTTT. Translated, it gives CASSFGVSATEAFF.

CDR3 sequence: CASDGLRWAAGARGGQYF. The CDR3 DNA sequence: TGTGCCAGCGACGGATTGAGGTGGGCAGCGGGGGCCCGAGGCGGCCAGTACTTC. The chain couples TRBV2 to TRBJ2-7; 8 bases are a match to TRBD2. Losses at the gene ends were 8 bases for V and 10 bases for J; bases not matched to a gene: 28. This CDR3 spans 18 amino acids. Germline V gene data show CDR1 as SNHLY and CDR2 as FYNNEI. Full variable domain (rest looked up from reference TRBV2 and TRBJ2-7): EPEVTQTPSHQVTQMGQEVILRCVPISNHLYFYWYRQILGQKVEFLVSFYNNEISEKSEIFDDQFSVERPDGSNFTLKIRSTKLEDSAMYFCASDGLRWAAGARGGQYFGPGTRLTVT.

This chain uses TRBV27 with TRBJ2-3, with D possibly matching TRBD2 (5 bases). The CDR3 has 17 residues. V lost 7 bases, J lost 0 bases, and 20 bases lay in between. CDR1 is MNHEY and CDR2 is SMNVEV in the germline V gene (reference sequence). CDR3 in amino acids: CASTKRNRETSTDTQYF. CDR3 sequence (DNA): TGTGCCAGCACCAAGCGGAATAGGGAAACTAGCACAGATACGCAGTATTTT.

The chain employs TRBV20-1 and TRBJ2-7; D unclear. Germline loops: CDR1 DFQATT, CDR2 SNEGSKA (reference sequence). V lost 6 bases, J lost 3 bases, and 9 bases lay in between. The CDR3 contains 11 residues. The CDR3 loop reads CSAVYGYEQYF. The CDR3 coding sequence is TGCAGTGCCGTGTACGGCTACGAGCAGTACTTC.

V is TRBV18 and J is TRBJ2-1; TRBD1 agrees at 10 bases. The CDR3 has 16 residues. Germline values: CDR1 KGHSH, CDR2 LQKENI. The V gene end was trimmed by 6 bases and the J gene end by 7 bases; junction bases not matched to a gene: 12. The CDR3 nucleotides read TGTGCCAGCTCTCTAAAAACCGGGACAGGGGTTAATGAGCAGTTCTTC. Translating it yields CASSLKTGTGVNEQFF. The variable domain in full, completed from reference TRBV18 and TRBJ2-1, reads NAGVMQNPRHLVRRRGQEARLRCSPMKGHSHVYWYRQLPEEGLKFMVYLQKENIIDESGMPKERFSAEFPKEGPSILRIQQVVRGDSAAYFCASSLKTGTGVNEQFFGPGTRLTVL.

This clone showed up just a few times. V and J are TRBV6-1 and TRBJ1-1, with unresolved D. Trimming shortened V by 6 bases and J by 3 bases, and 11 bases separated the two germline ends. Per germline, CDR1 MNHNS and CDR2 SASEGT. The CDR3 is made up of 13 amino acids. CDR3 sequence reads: CASSGGVYTEAFF. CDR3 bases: TGTGCCAGCAGCGGTGGAGTGTACACTGAAGCTTTCTTT.

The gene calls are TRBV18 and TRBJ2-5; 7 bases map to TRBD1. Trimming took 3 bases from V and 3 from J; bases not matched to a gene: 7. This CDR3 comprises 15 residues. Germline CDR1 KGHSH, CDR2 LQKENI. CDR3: CASSPRQGREETQYF. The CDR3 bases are TGTGCCAGCTCACCCCGACAGGGTAGGGAAGAGACCCAGTACTTC.

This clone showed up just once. CDR3 sequence reads: CASSWRAGGQKDTQYF. The CDR3 DNA sequence: TGTGCCAGCAGCTGGCGAGCGGGAGGGCAGAAAGATACGCAGTATTTT. This chain uses TRBV7-2 with TRBJ2-3; the match to TRBD2 covers 10 bases. The J segment lost 5 bases and the V segment lost 4 bases, leaving 9 bases of the junction unmatched. The CDR3 runs to 16 residues. Looked up from germline, CDR1 is SGHTA and CDR2 is FQGNSA.

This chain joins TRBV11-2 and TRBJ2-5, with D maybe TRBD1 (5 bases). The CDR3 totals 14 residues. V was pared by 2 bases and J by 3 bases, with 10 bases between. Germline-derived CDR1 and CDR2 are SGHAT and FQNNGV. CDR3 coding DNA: TGTGCCAGCAGCTTACAGGGCAGGGAAGAGACCCAGTACTTC. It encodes CASSLQGREETQYF.

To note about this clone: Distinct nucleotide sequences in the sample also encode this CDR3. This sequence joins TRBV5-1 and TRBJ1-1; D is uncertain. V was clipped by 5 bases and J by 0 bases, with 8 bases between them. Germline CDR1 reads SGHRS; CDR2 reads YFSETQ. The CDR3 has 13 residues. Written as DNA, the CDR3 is TGCGCCAGCAGTTTAACAGTGAACACTGAAGCTTTCTTT. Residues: CASSLTVNTEAFF.